Listed below are T cell receptor beta chains from one sample, sequenced in a study of human CD4 T cells and Enterobacteriaceae. Produced via immunoSEQ multiplex PCR; TCRdb's table is partial and in-frame only. The table shows 25,000 to 35,000 clones, with 70% to 85% occurring only once. What was sequenced was memory CD4+ T cells from blood. The receptors stem from a human donor in good health. Each CDR3 is given with its conserved first and last residue. Expanded clones get a size class; other rows say once, few or many, or leave the size out.

TRBJ2-5 | once | TRBV27 | CASSLSVDRVRLTQYF
TRBJ2-3 | NA | TRBV2 | CASSEARQGPDPYF
TRBJ2-7 | NA | TRBV6-5 | CASSYRDRDHEQYF
TRBJ1-2 | NA | TRBV29-1 | CSVGDRVGYTF
TRBJ2-7 | NA | TRBV6-1 | CASSEIRYEQYF
TRBJ2-7 | few | TRBV6-6 | CATTGARYEQYF
TRBJ1-1 | NA | TRBV11-3 | CASSFSRQGVDTEAFF
TRBJ1-2 | NA | TRBV4-2 | CASSPGQAQYGYTF
TRBJ2-5 | NA | TRBV7-3 | CASSLRATSETQYF
TRBJ1-4 | few | TRBV2 | CASNFGGTNEKLFF
TRBJ1-1 | NA | TRBV18 | CAGADRVEMNTEAFF
TRBJ1-2 | NA | TRBV2 | CASSQTGGADGYTF
TRBJ2-2 | NA | TRBV16 | CASSQSGAGELFF
TRBJ2-3 | NA | TRBV7-3 | CASSVNSPHGGTDTQYF
TRBJ1-1 | NA | TRBV18 | CASSVGRGMNTEAFF
TRBJ2-1 | once | TRBV6-6 | CASSYSWDTGNEQFF
TRBJ2-5 | NA | TRBV7-2 | CASSFQPAGKGETQYF
TRBJ1-2 | NA | TRBV9 | CASSVAGNSNYGYTF